A single sample gave rise to the 27 T cell receptor beta chains below, sequenced in a study of CD8+ T cells in alopecia areata. The authors extracted RNA and reverse transcribed it into cDNA as the sequencing template. Sequencing was performed with immunoSEQ multiplex PCR; in TCRdb, only in-frame clones are kept and a portion is missing. The sample gives hundreds of thousands of clones, roughly two thirds of which show up once; approximately 1.2% is in the top ten. The material sequenced was CD4+ T cells sorted from blood, taken at week 0. All receptors derive from a human donor with alopecia areata.

J is TRBJ1-2 and V is TRBV27, with D perhaps TRBD1 (5 bases). The germline V gene has CDR1 MNHEY and CDR2 SMNVEV (reference sequence). The CDR3 is made up of 12 amino acids. The V and J ends lost 8 bases and 7 bases respectively, with 14 bases between them. CDR3: CASRGTGRGYTF. The CDR3 coding sequence is TGTGCCAGCCGGGGAACAGGACGTGGCTACACCTTC.

J is TRBJ1-2 and V is TRBV5-4; D perhaps matches TRBD1 (6 bases). V lost 0 bases to trimming and J lost 8 bases, with 23 bases between them. Germline V CDR1 and CDR2: SGHNT, YYREEE (reference sequence). This CDR3 is built from 17 residues. CDR3 in DNA: TGTGCCAGCAGCTTGGAGGTCCCAAGGGACAAAGATTGGGGCTACACCTTC. Amino acid sequence: CASSLEVPRDKDWGYTF.

This clone was picked up one time. The chain carries TRBV29-1 and TRBJ1-5, with TRBD1 as a possible D gene (5 bases). The CDR3 runs to 13 residues. Trimming took 6 bases from V and 0 from J, leaving 9 bases between them. Germline CDR1 reads SQVTM; CDR2 reads ANQGSEA. The CDR3 coding sequence is TGCAGCGTGAGTGGACATAGCAATCAGCCCCAGCATTTT. The encoded protein is CSVSGHSNQPQHF. The full variable domain, rest sourced from reference TRBV29-1 and TRBJ1-5, is SAVISQKPSRDICQRGTSLTIQCQVDSQVTMMFWYRQQPGQSLTLIATANQGSEATYESGFVIDKFPISRPNLTFSTLTVSNMSPEDSSIYLCSVSGHSNQPQHFGDGTRLSIL.

This clone has only a few counts. The chain links TRBV30 to TRBJ1-2, with a possible D match to TRBD1 (5 bases). There are 13 residues in the CDR3. With 5 bases removed from V and 5 bases from J, the gap between germline ends came to 15 bases. Germline lookup yields CDR1 GTSNPN and CDR2 SVGIG (reference sequence). The CDR3 DNA reads TGTGCCTGGGAGATCGGGACTCTGTATGGCTACACCTTC. Translated, it gives CAWEIGTLYGYTF.

The chain uses TRBV10-3 and TRBJ2-4; D call uncertain. Germline V gene data show CDR1 as ENHRY and CDR2 as SYGVKD. V was pared by 4 bases and J by 1 base, with 14 bases between. The CDR3 runs 16 residues. The CDR3 protein is CAISGGPPPAKNIQYF. DNA of the CDR3: TGTGCCATCAGTGGTGGGCCTCCCCCGGCCAAAAACATTCAGTACTTC.

The chain couples TRBV30 to TRBJ1-1; D not certain. There are 15 residues in the CDR3. Trimming removed 0 bases at V and 0 bases at J, with 11 bases between. Germline lookup yields CDR1 GTSNPN and CDR2 SVGIG (reference sequence). The CDR3 DNA reads as TGTGCCTGGAGTGTACTAGGTGGTCTGAACACTGAAGCTTTCTTT. It specifies CAWSVLGGLNTEAFF.

A word on this clone: Other DNA sequences in the same sample also yield this CDR3. The V call is TRBV9, the J call TRBJ2-3, with 8 bases aligning to TRBD2. Germline CDR1 and CDR2: SGDLS and YYNGEE. CDR3 size: 15 residues. V trimming: 0 bases; J trimming: 1 base; junction bases outside the gene matches: 1. CDR3 nucleotides: TGTGCCAGCAGCGTAGCGGGGGGGCGCACAGATACGCAGTATTTT. It is translated as CASSVAGGRTDTQYF. Filled out from reference TRBV9 and TRBJ2-3, the complete variable domain reads DSGVTQTPKHLITATGQRVTLRCSPRSGDLSVYWYQQSLDQGLQFLIQYYNGEERAKGNILERFSAQQFPDLHSELNLSSLELGDSALYFCASSVAGGRTDTQYFGPGTRLTVL.

This chain links TRBV9 with TRBJ2-5; TRBD1 matches at 8 bases. The CDR3 loop spans 17 amino acids. With 3 bases clipped from V and 3 bases from J, the junction kept 13 bases outside the gene matches. Germline lookup yields CDR1 SGDLS and CDR2 YYNGEE. In nucleotides, the CDR3 is TGTGCCAGCAGCGCGAGACAGGGGCCCTCTGGGAAAGAGACCCAGTACTTC. This codes for CASSARQGPSGKETQYF.

The rearrangement joins TRBV29-1 to TRBJ2-1, with D unresolved. V lost 3 bases and J lost 4, with 16 bases in between. The germline V gene encodes CDR1 SQVTM and CDR2 ANQGSEA. The CDR3 runs to 15 residues. The CDR3 spells CSVEALRLMYNEQFF. The CDR3 DNA reads TGCAGCGTTGAGGCCCTCCGGCTTATGTACAATGAGCAGTTCTTC.

This clone was counted a few times. This sequence joins TRBV9 and TRBJ2-7; 8 positions match TRBD1. The CDR3 runs 16 residues. The J segment lost 9 bases and the V segment lost 3 bases, leaving 17 bases of the junction unmatched. The germline V gene has CDR1 SGDLS and CDR2 YYNGEE. The CDR3 DNA is TGTGCCAGCAGCGAGAGGCCGGGGACAGGCAGCGATGGGCAGTACTTC. It codes for CASSERPGTGSDGQYF.

The genes are TRBV29-1 and TRBJ2-1; 7 nucleotides agree with TRBD1. The CDR3 covers 15 residues. The V and J ends lost 7 bases and 1 base, in that order; junction bases with no gene match: 10. Germline CDR1 reads SQVTM; CDR2 reads ANQGSEA. This CDR3 reads CSEKGDSDSYNEQFF. The DNA of the CDR3 is TGCAGCGAGAAAGGGGACAGTGATTCCTACAATGAGCAGTTCTTC.

The gene calls are TRBV13 and TRBJ1-4, with 7 bases that match TRBD1. Trimming took 7 bases from V and 4 from J; bases not matched to a gene: 9. The CDR3 runs 15 residues. Germline CDR1 and CDR2: PRHDT and FYEKMQ (reference sequence). The CDR3 spells CASNRRDSLNEKLFF. CDR3 DNA: TGTGCCAGCAATCGGAGGGACAGCCTTAATGAAAAACTGTTTTTT. Filled out from reference TRBV13 and TRBJ1-4, the complete variable domain reads AAGVIQSPRHLIKEKRETATLKCYPIPRHDTVYWYQQGPGQDPQFLISFYEKMQSDKGSIPDRFSAQQFSDYHSELNMSSLELGDSALYFCASNRRDSLNEKLFFGSGTQLSVL.

This chain uses TRBV7-2 with TRBJ2-1; 10 bases fit TRBD2. The V gene end was trimmed by 2 bases and the J gene end by 10 bases; junction bases not matched to a gene: 8. CDR1 and CDR2 (germline): SGHTA, FQGNSA. The CDR3 extends over 15 amino acids. The CDR3 bases are TGTGCCAGCAGCTTAAATCCTAGCGGGGGAGCAGAGCAGTTCTTC. Its protein product is CASSLNPSGGAEQFF.

The J gene is TRBJ2-5, the V gene TRBV30, with 8 bases matching TRBD2. J gave up 5 bases and V 1 base, and 6 bases lay outside the gene matches. Per the germline V gene, CDR1 is GTSNPN and CDR2 is SVGIG (reference sequence). The CDR3 sequence is 14 residues long. CDR3 bases: TGTGCCTGGAGTGGGGGACTAGTGTACGAGACCCAGTACTTC. This gives the protein CAWSGGLVYETQYF.

The chain uses TRBV29-1 and TRBJ2-2; D is unresolved. V lost 3 bases and J 2 bases, leaving 4 bases between the germline ends. From germline, CDR1 is SQVTM and CDR2 ANQGSEA. This CDR3 is 12 amino acids long. CDR3 DNA sequence: TGCAGCGTTGACAAAAACACCGGGGAGCTGTTTTTT. Protein product: CSVDKNTGELFF.

The V and J genes are TRBV29-1 and TRBJ1-2; TRBD1 might be the D (5 bases). V lost 7 bases and J 6 bases, leaving 21 bases between the germline ends. Per germline, CDR1 SQVTM and CDR2 ANQGSEA. The CDR3 length is 14 residues. DNA for the CDR3: TGCAGCGCTACCCCTTGGGGCAACCGGGATGGCTACACCTTC. Protein: CSATPWGNRDGYTF.

The genes are TRBV25-1 and TRBJ1-2; D gene ambiguous. Trimming pared 3 bases from V and 4 bases from J, leaving 12 bases between. From germline, CDR1 is MGHDK and CDR2 SYGVNS. This CDR3 is built from 14 residues. The CDR3 loop reads CASSDAGGPYGYTF. CDR3 nucleotides: TGTGCCAGCAGTGATGCAGGTGGGCCCTATGGCTACACCTTC.

The rearrangement joins TRBV7-9 to TRBJ2-3; D unresolved. This CDR3 is 16 amino acids long. Germline V gene lookup returns CDR1 SEHNR and CDR2 FQNEAQ (reference sequence). With 5 bases removed from V and 5 bases from J, the gap between germline ends came to 20 bases. In DNA form, the CDR3 reads TGTGCCAGCAGCCCCCGGCTGGATCGGGTACAAGATACGCAGTATTTT. Encoded protein: CASSPRLDRVQDTQYF. Together with reference TRBV7-9 and TRBJ2-3, the CDR3 gives the full variable domain: DTGVSQNPRHKITKRGQNVTFRCDPISEHNRLYWYRQTLGQGPEFLTYFQNEAQLEKSRLLSDRFSAERPKGSFSTLEIQRTEQGDSAMYLCASSPRLDRVQDTQYFGPGTRLTVL.

The chain is built from TRBV30 and TRBJ2-2; the match to TRBD1 covers 9 bases. The germline V gene encodes CDR1 GTSNPN and CDR2 SVGIG (reference sequence). This CDR3 region has 12 residues. V shed 5 bases and J 8 bases; nucleotides not matched to a gene: 3. The CDR3 sequence: CAWGQGKGELFF. CDR3 sequence (DNA): TGTGCCTGGGGACAGGGGAAGGGGGAGCTGTTTTTT.

The J gene is TRBJ1-3, the V gene TRBV30, with D unclear. The CDR3 covers 16 residues. Deletions cut 3 bases from V and 0 bases from J, with 15 bases between. Germline lookup yields CDR1 GTSNPN and CDR2 SVGIG (reference sequence). The CDR3 is CAWRNGQFYSGNTIYF. DNA of the CDR3: TGTGCCTGGAGAAATGGGCAGTTCTACTCTGGAAACACCATATATTTT.

This chain links TRBV23-1 with TRBJ2-3; TRBD1 matches 7 bases. TRBV23-1 counts as an open reading frame of uncertain function. Trimming at V came to 0 bases and at J to 1 base, leaving 10 bases not matched to a gene. This CDR3 has 18 residues. The CDR3 bases are TGCGCCAGCAGTCAATCGACAAGGGGGCTTCTGTGCACAGATACGCAGTATTTT. Protein product: CASSQSTRGLLCTDTQYF.

This chain joins TRBV9 and TRBJ1-5, with 11 bases lining up with TRBD1. This CDR3 contains 15 residues. Germline-derived CDR1 and CDR2 are SGDLS and YYNGEE. The V gene end was trimmed by 0 bases and the J gene end by 6 bases; junction bases not matched to a gene: 2. DNA of the CDR3: TGTGCCAGCAGCGTAGAGGGACAGGGGGTTCAGCCCCAGCATTTT. It yields the protein CASSVEGQGVQPQHF.

This chain joins TRBV10-3 and TRBJ2-3, with 10 bases fitting TRBD2. Germline V CDR1 and CDR2: ENHRY, SYGVKD. The junction had 6 bases not matched to a gene; V was cut back by 6 bases and J by 6 bases. CDR3 size: 14 residues. The DNA for the CDR3 is TGTGCCATCAGAAGCGGGGGGGCTTGGGATACGCAGTATTTT. Protein: CAIRSGGAWDTQYF.

This rearrangement joins TRBV10-3 to TRBJ2-3; D perhaps matches TRBD2 (5 bases). Germline V gene sequence: CDR1 ENHRY, CDR2 SYGVKD. Trimming cost V 0 bases and J 0 bases, with 7 bases left between them. The CDR3 is made up of 15 amino acids. CDR3 DNA sequence: TGTGCCATCAGTGAGTCAAGAGGGAGCACAGATACGCAGTATTTT. Its translation: CAISESRGSTDTQYF.

This clone came up a few times. The chain employs TRBV15 and TRBJ2-1; D is unresolved. The V end lost 1 base, the J end lost 8 bases, and 6 bases lay between the germline ends. CDR1 is LNHNV, CDR2 YYDKDF, per germline (reference sequence). The CDR3 extends over 12 amino acids. The CDR3 region is CATSRVRDEQFF. Here the CDR3 DNA reads TGTGCCACCAGCAGAGTACGCGATGAGCAGTTCTTC.

The J gene is TRBJ1-2, the V gene TRBV6-5, with D maybe TRBD1 (5 bases). The V and J ends lost 2 bases and 2 bases respectively, with 12 bases between them. The CDR3 has 15 residues. Germline values: CDR1 MNHEY, CDR2 SVGAGI. CDR3 in amino acids: CASSYTRDGNYGYTF. The CDR3, as DNA: TGTGCCAGCAGTTACACCCGGGACGGCAACTATGGCTACACCTTC.

This chain connects TRBV4-3 to TRBJ2-2; 9 nucleotides align to TRBD1. The junction had 15 bases not matched to a gene; V was cut back by 6 bases and J by 4 bases. This CDR3 is 18 amino acids long. Germline values: CDR1 LGHNA, CDR2 YSLEER. Here the CDR3 reads CASSQYPMGQGGTGELFF. In DNA form, the CDR3 reads TGCGCCAGCAGTCAATACCCCATGGGACAGGGCGGCACCGGGGAGCTGTTTTTT.